The 19 T cell receptor beta chains below all came from one sample that was sequenced in a study of blood T cell repertoires in COVID-19 (dated by TCRdb to about 2020). Receptor libraries were prepared by the immunoSEQ multiplex PCR assay. In TCRdb, the immuneACCESS table is reduced to in-frame sequences with V and J assigned. These tables do not hold every clone; where another copy was compared, an unresolved V gene accounts for under half, and the others remain unexplained. Across this sample there are fewer than 350,000 clones, with around 85% seen only once. Over 6% of the sample is held by the ten biggest clonotypes. Sequencing was done on a sample of PBMCs or T cells enriched from blood (not recorded which). The source is a woman between 35 and 50 years old who had recovered from COVID-19.

The CDR3 spells CASSPRGQGDVSPLHF. The DNA for the CDR3 is TGTGCCAGTAGTCCACGCGGACAGGGGGATGTTTCACCCCTCCACTTT. The V and J genes are TRBV19 and TRBJ1-6, with TRBD1 identical over 10 bases. Unmatched junction bases numbered 10, after V lost 5 bases and J lost 9 bases. The CDR3 has 16 amino acids. Per germline, CDR1 LNHDA and CDR2 SQIVND (reference sequence).

This clone was seen a few times. The genes are TRBV10-3 and TRBJ2-7; tentatively, D is TRBD2 (7 bases). Germline V gene sequence: CDR1 ENHRY, CDR2 SYGVKD. The V and J ends lost 3 bases and 7 bases respectively, with 25 bases between them. The CDR3 spans 17 residues. The CDR3 DNA follows: TGTGCCATCAGTGACCCCTCGGGGGGCGGACCAACGGGGGAGCAGTACTTC. Translation: CAISDPSGGGPTGEQYF.

The V and J genes are TRBV27 and TRBJ2-3; maybe TRBD2 (5 bases). Germline lookup yields CDR1 MNHEY and CDR2 SMNVEV (reference sequence). Trimming left V 4 bases short and J 0 bases short, with 14 bases between. This CDR3 is 16 amino acids long. This CDR3 reads CASSSPTWTSTDTQYF. CDR3 bases: TGTGCCAGCAGTTCGCCGACTTGGACTAGCACAGATACGCAGTATTTT.

This chain connects TRBV6-5 to TRBJ2-3, with D maybe TRBD1 (6 bases). V shed 6 bases and J shed 6 bases, with 13 bases lying between them. CDR3 size: 13 residues. Germline CDR1 reads MNHEY; CDR2 reads SVGAGI. CDR3 protein: CASRATGSDTQYF. CDR3 nucleotide sequence: TGTGCCAGCAGGGCCACAGGGTCGGATACGCAGTATTTT.

This chain joins TRBV4-3 and TRBJ1-4; maybe TRBD1 (6 bases). CDR1 and CDR2 from the germline V gene are LGHNA and YSLEER. Trimming shortened V by 2 bases and J by 4 bases, and 17 bases separated the two germline ends. The CDR3 consists of 17 residues. In nucleotides, the CDR3 is TGCGCCAGCAGCCAAAGGGGCAGGGGCGGGAGTAATGAAAAACTGTTTTTT. This translates into CASSQRGRGGSNEKLFF.

This clone appeared once. The chain links TRBV7-2 to TRBJ2-2; tentatively, D is TRBD1 (5 bases). This CDR3 has 16 residues. Germline assignment: CDR1 SGHTA and CDR2 FQGNSA. Trimming removed 5 bases at V and 5 bases at J, with 18 bases between. The CDR3 loop reads CASSTLGALGTGELFF. The CDR3 DNA is TGTGCCAGCAGCACCCTAGGGGCCCTGGGGACCGGGGAGCTGTTTTTT.

This chain joins TRBV28 and TRBJ1-5; the match to TRBD1 covers 7 bases. The CDR3 contains 17 residues. After removal of 3 bases from V and 6 bases from J, the junction contained 14 bases not matched to a gene. Looked up from germline, CDR1 is MDHEN and CDR2 is SYDVKM. The CDR3: CASSLAGLGEGAQPQHF. For the CDR3, the DNA is TGTGCCAGCAGTTTGGCAGGGTTGGGAGAGGGGGCTCAGCCCCAGCATTTT.

This chain links TRBV6-5 with TRBJ1-4; D gene ambiguous. The CDR3 length is 13 residues. Trimming removed 0 bases from V and 7 bases from J, with 6 bases in between. CDR1 is MNHEY, CDR2 SVGAGI, per germline. CDR3 sequence reads: CASSYSFGEKLFF. For the CDR3, the DNA is TGTGCCAGCAGTTACTCGTTCGGTGAAAAACTGTTTTTT.

The chain recombines TRBV5-1 with TRBJ2-2, with TRBD2 matching 7 bases. Germline V gene data show CDR1 as SGHRS and CDR2 as YFSETQ. The J segment lost 5 bases and the V segment lost 1 base, leaving 2 bases of the junction unmatched. This CDR3 spans 14 amino acids. The CDR3 spells CASSLFGGTGELFF. DNA for the CDR3: TGCGCCAGCAGCTTGTTCGGGGGGACCGGGGAGCTGTTTTTT.

The chain employs TRBV30 and TRBJ1-6; D unclear. The germline V gene has CDR1 GTSNPN and CDR2 SVGIG (reference sequence). The CDR3 has 13 amino acids. The V gene lost 5 bases and the J gene lost 7 bases, with 12 bases spanning the gap. The CDR3: CAWGRYQNSPLHF. The CDR3 DNA sequence: TGTGCCTGGGGACGGTATCAAAATTCACCCCTCCACTTT.

This clone appeared a single time. The gene calls are TRBV15 and TRBJ2-3; a possible D gene is TRBD2 (6 bases). Germline V gene sequence: CDR1 LNHNV, CDR2 YYDKDF (reference sequence). The ends were cut back, 0 bases at V and 2 bases at J, with 12 bases in the middle. The length of the CDR3 is 16 residues. The CDR3 nucleotides are TGTGCCACCAGCAGAGATACGGGAGAGTTCACAGATACGCAGTATTTT. Its protein product is CATSRDTGEFTDTQYF.

J is TRBJ2-1 and V is TRBV9; 10 bases match TRBD2. J was trimmed by 8 bases and V by 7 bases; bases with no gene match: 6. There are 13 residues in the CDR3. From germline, CDR1 is SGDLS and CDR2 YYNGEE. CDR3 coding DNA: TGTGCCAGCGGGCTAGCGGGAGTGGATGAGCAGTTCTTC. Its translation is CASGLAGVDEQFF.

The table lists this clone with a few counts. J is TRBJ2-7 and V is TRBV6-2 or TRBV6-3; TRBD2 matches 10 bases. Germline trimming cut 6 bases from V and 1 base from J; bases unmatched to any gene: 6. Germline loops: CDR1 MNHEY, CDR2 SVGEGT. CDR3 length: 15 amino acids. The CDR3 bases are TGTGCCAGCAGCCAGGGACTAGCGATGTCCTACGAGCAGTACTTC. Residues: CASSQGLAMSYEQYF.

The V call is TRBV18, the J call TRBJ2-3; the match to TRBD2 covers 8 bases. Looked up from germline, CDR1 is KGHSH and CDR2 is LQKENI. V lost 0 bases and J lost 4; bases outside the gene matches: 3. CDR3 length: 15 residues. CDR3 DNA: TGTGCCAGCTCACCACCCTTAGCGGGATCAGATACGCAGTATTTT. Encoded protein: CASSPPLAGSDTQYF. Filled out from reference TRBV18 and TRBJ2-3, the complete variable domain reads NAGVMQNPRHLVRRRGQEARLRCSPMKGHSHVYWYRQLPEEGLKFMVYLQKENIIDESGMPKERFSAEFPKEGPSILRIQQVVRGDSAAYFCASSPPLAGSDTQYFGPGTRLTVL.

The rearrangement links TRBV30 to TRBJ2-7; perhaps TRBD2 as D (6 bases). Germline-derived CDR1 and CDR2 are GTSNPN and SVGIG (reference sequence). V gave up 4 bases and J gave up 7 bases, with 17 bases separating them. This CDR3 is 13 amino acids long. For the CDR3, the DNA is TGTGCCTGGAAAGTACGGGGGAAAGGAGAGCAGTACTTC. Translating gives CAWKVRGKGEQYF. Supplemented by reference TRBV30 and TRBJ2-7, the full variable domain reads SQTIHQWPATLVQPVGSPLSLECTVEGTSNPNLYWYRQAAGRGLQLLFYSVGIGQISSEVPQNLSASRPQDRQFILSSKKLLLSDSGFYLCAWKVRGKGEQYFGPGTRLTVT.

This rearrangement joins TRBV5-1 to TRBJ1-2; the D gene is possibly TRBD1 (5 bases). This CDR3 is 15 amino acids long. Trimming cost V 0 bases and J 4 bases, with 13 bases left between them. In germline, CDR1 is SGHRS, CDR2 YFSETQ. The CDR3 loop is CASSLDVGAGYGYTF. CDR3 nucleotide sequence: TGCGCCAGCAGCTTGGATGTAGGGGCTGGCTATGGCTACACCTTC. Using reference TRBV5-1 and TRBJ1-2 for the parts outside the CDR3, the full variable domain is KAGVTQTPRYLIKTRGQQVTLSCSPISGHRSVSWYQQTPGQGLQFLFEYFSETQRNKGNFPGRFSGRQFSNSRSEMNVSTLELGDSALYLCASSLDVGAGYGYTFGSGTRLTVV.

The chain links TRBV3-1 (or the pseudogene TRBV3-2) to TRBJ2-5; maybe TRBD1 (6 bases). This CDR3 has 14 residues. The V end lost 2 bases, the J end lost 1 base, and 8 bases lay between the germline ends. Germline loops: CDR1 LGHDT, CDR2 YNNKEL (reference sequence). In DNA form, the CDR3 reads TGTGCCAGCAGCCAACTAGGGGGCCAAGAGACCCAGTACTTC. Its protein is CASSQLGGQETQYF.

This clone was observed a single time. In nucleotides, the CDR3 is TGCGCCAGCAGCTTGGGACTAGCGGGACGCGAGCAGTACTTC. Amino acid sequence: CASSLGLAGREQYF. The chain is built from TRBV5-1 and TRBJ2-7, with TRBD2 matching over 11 bases. The V segment lost 0 bases and the J segment 6 bases; nucleotides outside the gene matches: 2. The CDR3 runs 14 residues. The germline V gene encodes CDR1 SGHRS and CDR2 YFSETQ.

This clone has just one count. This chain joins TRBV9 and TRBJ2-1, with D perhaps matching TRBD1 (6 bases). The V gene's germline CDR1 is SGDLS and CDR2 YYNGEE. The V and J ends lost 2 bases and 2 bases respectively, with 11 bases between them. This CDR3 spans 15 amino acids. The CDR3, as DNA: TGTGCCAGCAGCGTCCAGGGGCGCGCCTACAATGAGCAGTTCTTC. Protein product: CASSVQGRAYNEQFF.